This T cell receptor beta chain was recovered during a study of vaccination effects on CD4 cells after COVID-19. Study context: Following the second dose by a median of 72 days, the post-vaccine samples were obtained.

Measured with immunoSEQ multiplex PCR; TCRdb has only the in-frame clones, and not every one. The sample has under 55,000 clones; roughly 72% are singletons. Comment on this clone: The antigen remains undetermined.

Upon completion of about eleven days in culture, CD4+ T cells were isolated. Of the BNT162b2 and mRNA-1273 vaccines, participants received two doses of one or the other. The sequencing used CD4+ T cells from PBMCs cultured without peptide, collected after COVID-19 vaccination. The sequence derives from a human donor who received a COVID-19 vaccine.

In nucleotides, the CDR3 is TGTGCCAGCAGTAAGGGACAGGGGTCGAACACTGAAGCTTTCTTT. Amino acid sequence: CASSKGQGSNTEAFF. This chain links TRBV6-6 with TRBJ1-1, with 10 bases matching TRBD1. This CDR3 has 15 residues. Trimming took 5 bases from V and 1 from J; bases not matched to a gene: 4. From germline, CDR1 is MNHNY and CDR2 SVGAGI (reference sequence).